The 20 T cell receptor beta chains in this list originate from one sample, sequenced in a study of identical twins. One entry per CDR3 protein, called by TCRdb with MiXCR from the 5' RACE reads. Here the sample spans roughly 770,000 distinct CDR3 sequences, about 20% being singletons. The data were also submitted as part of a second study, on T cells expressing NK-cell markers.

Sequencing was done on a sample of PBMCs. These receptors were collected from a woman aged 18-30 years in good health.

This clonotype was seen a handful of times. V usage is TRBV7-9 and J usage is TRBJ1-5, with unresolved D. The germline gives CDR1 SEHNR, CDR2 FQNEAQ (reference sequence). This CDR3 comprises 12 residues. Trimming left V 3 bases short and J 7 bases short, with 7 bases between. CDR3 region: CASSLGMQPQHF. The CDR3 region has the DNA TGTGCCAGCAGCTTGGGGATGCAGCCCCAGCATTTT.

J is TRBJ1-6 and V is TRBV12-3 or TRBV12-4; a weak D match, TRBD1 (6 bases). The CDR3 runs to 13 residues. Trimming took 5 bases from V and 8 from J, leaving 10 bases between them. CDR3 DNA: TGTGCCAGCAGTGCACAGGGCCATTCACCCCTCCACTTT. It encodes CASSAQGHSPLHF.

This clonotype was detected a few times. The chain recombines TRBV7-8 with TRBJ1-1, with no clear D. Germline V gene data show CDR1 as SGHVS and CDR2 as FQNEAQ. This CDR3 comprises 15 residues. Trimming shortened V by 2 bases and J by 0 bases, and 10 bases separated the two germline ends. The chain's CDR3 is CASSLSSSMNTEAFF. For the CDR3, the DNA is TGTGCCAGCAGCTTATCCTCCTCCATGAACACTGAAGCTTTCTTT.

This clonotype occurred once. This chain links TRBV5-1 with TRBJ2-6; 7 nucleotides align to TRBD1. The CDR3 spans 15 residues. Germline V lookup: CDR1 SGHRS, CDR2 YFSETQ. V trimming: 4 bases; J trimming: 4 bases; junction bases outside the gene matches: 5. The CDR3 loop is CASSPDREGANVLTF. The CDR3 DNA sequence: TGCGCCAGCAGCCCCGACAGGGAGGGGGCCAACGTCCTGACTTTC.

The chain combines TRBV20-1 with TRBJ1-5, with 11 bases fitting TRBD1. The length of the CDR3 is 13 residues. V was pared by 5 bases and J by 6 bases, with 3 bases of the junction left unmatched. Per the germline V gene, CDR1 is DFQATT and CDR2 is SNEGSKA (reference sequence). CDR3 nucleotide sequence: TGCAGTGCTCCCGGGACAGGGGGTCAGCCCCAGCATTTT. It yields the protein CSAPGTGGQPQHF.

In this sample, this clonotype turned up a few times. The chain recombines TRBV29-1 with TRBJ1-2; possibly TRBD1 for D (5 bases). From germline, CDR1 is SQVTM and CDR2 ANQGSEA. CDR3 length equals 14 residues. The V and J ends lost 3 bases and 3 bases respectively, with 14 bases between them. The CDR3 loop reads CSVEEPRGDYGYTF. Written as DNA, the CDR3 is TGCAGCGTTGAGGAGCCGAGGGGAGACTATGGCTACACCTTC.

The V gene is TRBV19, the J gene TRBJ2-7; D is unclear. There are 14 residues in the CDR3. The germline gives CDR1 LNHDA, CDR2 SQIVND (reference sequence). V shed 3 bases and J shed 7 bases, with 16 bases lying between them. The CDR3 region has the DNA TGTGCCAGTAGTATCCGGACGGATTCCGGGGAGCAGTACTTC. Amino acids: CASSIRTDSGEQYF. The entire variable domain, with the rest obtained from reference TRBV19 and TRBJ2-7, is as follows: DGGITQSPKYLFRKEGQNVTLSCEQNLNHDAMYWYRQDPGQGLRLIYYSQIVNDFQKGDIAEGYSVSREKKESFPLTVTSAQKNPTAFYLCASSIRTDSGEQYFGPGTRLTVT.

This clonotype showed up just a few times. The chain is built from TRBV12-3 or TRBV12-4 and TRBJ2-5; 9 nucleotides line up with TRBD1. V dropped 6 bases and J dropped 4; count of bases not matched to a gene: 9. CDR3 size: 15 residues. CDR3 loop: CASRAQGAQGETQYF. CDR3 in DNA: TGTGCCAGCAGGGCACAGGGGGCGCAGGGAGAGACCCAGTACTTC.

The V call is TRBV20-1, the J call TRBJ1-3; D gene uncertain. The germline V and J ends were trimmed by 5 bases and 7 bases, with 15 bases remaining between them. Germline CDR1 DFQATT, CDR2 SNEGSKA (reference sequence). The CDR3 length is 13 residues. CDR3 coding DNA: TGCAGTGCTCATTACGACATCGGCAACACCATATATTTT. It encodes CSAHYDIGNTIYF.

CDR3 loop: CAISLSSPAEQFF. DNA of the CDR3: TGTGCCATCAGCCTCAGCAGTCCGGCGGAGCAGTTCTTC. The chain links TRBV10-3 to TRBJ2-1; D ambiguous. V was pared by 6 bases and J by 10 bases, with 16 bases between. Germline V gene sequence: CDR1 ENHRY, CDR2 SYGVKD. The CDR3 is made up of 13 amino acids.

This clonotype occurred a few times. The rearrangement links TRBV11-2 to TRBJ1-1, with TRBD1 as a possible D gene (6 bases). There are 14 residues in the CDR3. Trimming shortened V by 3 bases and J by 5 bases, and 13 bases separated the two germline ends. The germline gives CDR1 SGHAT, CDR2 FQNNGV. The CDR3 is CASSFAGAGTEAFF. The CDR3 nucleotides are TGTGCCAGCAGCTTTGCGGGGGCGGGAACTGAAGCTTTCTTT. Combining the CDR3 with reference TRBV11-2 and TRBJ1-1 gives the whole variable domain EAGVAQSPRYKIIEKRQSVAFWCNPISGHATLYWYQQILGQGPKLLIQFQNNGVVDDSQLPKDRFSAERLKGVDSTLKIQPAKLEDSAVYLCASSFAGAGTEAFFGQGTRLTVV.

The chain recombines TRBV13 with TRBJ2-5; TRBD2 matches at 7 bases. Trimming took 4 bases from V and 2 from J; bases not matched to a gene: 10. Germline lookup yields CDR1 PRHDT and CDR2 FYEKMQ (reference sequence). The CDR3 has 16 residues. The CDR3 spells CASSYWTRRGQETQYF. CDR3 in DNA: TGTGCCAGCAGCTACTGGACTAGACGGGGACAAGAGACCCAGTACTTC.

This chain uses TRBV28 with TRBJ2-1, with TRBD2 matching 8 bases. J was trimmed by 5 bases and V by 1 base; bases with no gene match: 7. Germline CDR1 MDHEN, CDR2 SYDVKM. The CDR3 runs 16 residues. The CDR3, as DNA: TGTGCCAGCAGTTTATACGGCCAGCGGGGGAACAATGAGCAGTTCTTC. Its translation is CASSLYGQRGNNEQFF.

This clonotype occurred once. This rearrangement joins TRBV27 to TRBJ1-2; D is undetermined. CDR3 size: 14 residues. V was trimmed by 6 bases and J by 8 bases, leaving 19 bases between them. The germline CDR1 and CDR2 sequences are MNHEY and SMNVEV (reference sequence). In nucleotides, the CDR3 is TGTGCCAGCAGCCCGATCCCCCCAAGCGGCGGCTACACCTTC. Amino acids: CASSPIPPSGGYTF.

V gene TRBV7-9 combines with J gene TRBJ2-7, with a weak D call TRBD1 (5 bases). V lost 3 bases, J lost 2 bases, and 11 bases lay in between. This CDR3 is 14 amino acids long. The germline V gene encodes CDR1 SEHNR and CDR2 FQNEAQ (reference sequence). The CDR3 bases are TGTGCCAGCAGCTTGCAGGGTCTAACCTACGAGCAGTACTTC. It yields the protein CASSLQGLTYEQYF. The whole variable domain, filled in from reference TRBV7-9 and TRBJ2-7, reads DTGVSQNPRHKITKRGQNVTFRCDPISEHNRLYWYRQTLGQGPEFLTYFQNEAQLEKSRLLSDRFSAERPKGSFSTLEIQRTEQGDSAMYLCASSLQGLTYEQYFGPGTRLTVT.

This clonotype has more than one count but fewer than ten. The J gene is TRBJ1-3, the V gene TRBV20-1, with D maybe TRBD1 (5 bases). Germline CDR1 is DFQATT and CDR2 is SNEGSKA (reference sequence). V was shortened by 3 bases and J by 0 bases, with 9 bases between the two germline ends. This CDR3 has 14 residues. CDR3 residues: CSASGHSSGNTIYF. DNA for the CDR3: TGCAGTGCTAGCGGACATTCCTCTGGAAACACCATATATTTT.

The V call is TRBV7-6, the J call TRBJ2-5; possible D gene TRBD2, 6 bases. V was trimmed by 2 bases and J by 5 bases, leaving 15 bases between them. Germline V gene data show CDR1 as SGHVS and CDR2 as FNYEAQ. This CDR3 has 15 amino acids. CDR3 region: CASSLYASEEETQYF. Here the CDR3 DNA reads TGTGCCAGCAGCTTATACGCTAGCGAGGAGGAGACCCAGTACTTC.

The CDR3 DNA sequence: TGCGCCAGCAGCTTGAGTGGACTAGCGGATGAGCAGTTCTTC. Translating gives CASSLSGLADEQFF. The chain links TRBV5-1 to TRBJ2-1, with 10 nucleotides matching TRBD2. Germline V gene lookup returns CDR1 SGHRS and CDR2 YFSETQ. The CDR3 is made up of 14 amino acids. Losses at the gene ends were 1 base for V and 8 bases for J; bases not matched to a gene: 3.

The V call is TRBV20-1, the J call TRBJ2-5; a possible D gene is TRBD1 (6 bases). The germline CDR1 and CDR2 sequences are DFQATT and SNEGSKA (reference sequence). The germline V and J ends were trimmed by 4 bases and 5 bases, with 11 bases remaining between them. CDR3 length: 12 amino acids. The CDR3 region is CSAKQGTETQYF. The CDR3 coding sequence is TGCAGTGCTAAACAGGGTACGGAGACCCAGTACTTC.

The rearrangement links TRBV5-1 to TRBJ2-1; no reliable D call. Germline CDR1 is SGHRS and CDR2 is YFSETQ. V dropped 1 base and J dropped 5 bases, with 10 bases sitting between them. The CDR3 is 14 amino acids. CDR3 in amino acids: CASSLSQVNNEQFF. The CDR3 DNA reads TGCGCCAGCAGCTTGAGTCAGGTTAACAATGAGCAGTTCTTC.